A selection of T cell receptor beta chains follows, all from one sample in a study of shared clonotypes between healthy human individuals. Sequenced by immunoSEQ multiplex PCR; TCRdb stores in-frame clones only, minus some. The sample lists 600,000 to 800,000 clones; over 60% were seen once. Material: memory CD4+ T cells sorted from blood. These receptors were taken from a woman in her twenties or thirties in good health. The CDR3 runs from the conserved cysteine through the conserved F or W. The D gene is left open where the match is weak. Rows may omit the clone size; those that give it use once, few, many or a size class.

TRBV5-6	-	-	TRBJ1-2	CASSPGANYGYTF	TGTGCCAGCAGCCCGGGGGCTAACTATGGCTACACCTTC
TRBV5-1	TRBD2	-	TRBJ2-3	CASSLGLAGYTDTQYF	TGCGCCAGCAGCTTGGGACTAGCGGGATACACAGATACGCAGTATTTT
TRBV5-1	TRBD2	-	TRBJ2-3	CASKSSGSTDTQYF	TGCGCCAGCAAGTCTAGCGGGAGTACAGATACGCAGTATTTT
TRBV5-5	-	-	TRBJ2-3	CASSPRFGNSDTQYF	TGTGCCAGCAGCCCGCGGTTCGGGAATTCAGATACGCAGTATTTT
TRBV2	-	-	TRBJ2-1	CASRRLEHEQFF	TGTGCCAGCAGACGACTAGAGCATGAGCAGTTCTTC
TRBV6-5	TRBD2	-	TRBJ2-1	CASSYSTSGKYNEQFF	TGTGCCAGCAGTTACTCGACTAGCGGAAAATACAATGAGCAGTTCTTC
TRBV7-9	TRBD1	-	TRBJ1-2	CASSLNGDRVNYGYTF	TGTGCCAGCAGCTTAAATGGGGACAGGGTTAACTATGGCTACACCTTC
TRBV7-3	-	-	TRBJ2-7	CASSLQPSAAEQYF	TGTGCCAGCAGCTTACAGCCCTCCGCGGCGGAGCAGTACTTC
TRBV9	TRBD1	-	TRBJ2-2	CASSSRTGYSGELFF	TGTGCCAGCAGCTCCAGGACAGGGTACTCCGGGGAGCTGTTTTTT
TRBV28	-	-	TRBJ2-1	CASRGRSSYNEQFF	TGTGCCAGCAGGGGACGTAGCTCCTACAATGAGCAGTTCTTC
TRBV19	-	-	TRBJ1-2	CASSYGRSGGYTF	TGTGCCAGTAGCTATGGACGGTCTGGCGGCTACACCTTC
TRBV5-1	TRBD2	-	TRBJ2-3	CASSFTGLAGGSGGTDTQYF	TGCGCCAGCAGCTTTACGGGACTAGCGGGAGGCTCCGGAGGCACAGATACGCAGTATTTT
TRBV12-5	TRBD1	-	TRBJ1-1	CASGRQGYTEAFF	TGTGCTAGTGGGCGACAGGGATACACTGAAGCTTTCTTT
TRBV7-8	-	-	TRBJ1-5	CASSLATASNQPQHF	TGTGCCAGCAGCCTTGCAACAGCTAGCAATCAGCCCCAGCATTTT
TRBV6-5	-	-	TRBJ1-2	CASSSTGRAYGYTF	TGTGCCAGCAGTAGCACGGGCAGAGCCTATGGCTACACCTTC
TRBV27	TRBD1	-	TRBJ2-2	CASSLRDRTGELFF	TGTGCCAGCAGTCTTCGGGACAGAACCGGGGAGCTGTTTTTT
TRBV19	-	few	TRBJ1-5	CASSISRQPQHF	TGTGCCAGTAGTATATCTCGTCAGCCCCAGCATTTT
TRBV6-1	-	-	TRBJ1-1	CASSRLNTEAFF	TGTGCCAGCAGCCGACTTAACACTGAAGCTTTCTTT
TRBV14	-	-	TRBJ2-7	CASSQDTPGLEQYF	TGTGCCAGCAGCCAAGATACCCCGGGACTCGAGCAGTACTTC
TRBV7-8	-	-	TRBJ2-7	CASSDTQGYEQYF	TGTGCCAGCAGCGATACACAGGGCTACGAGCAGTACTTC
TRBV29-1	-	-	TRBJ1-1	CSVVGSMNTEAFF	TGCAGCGTTGTTGGGAGCATGAACACTGAAGCTTTCTTT
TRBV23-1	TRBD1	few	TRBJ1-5	CASSPRDRGGQPQHF	TGCGCCAGCAGTCCCCGGGACAGGGGAGGGCAGCCCCAGCATTTT
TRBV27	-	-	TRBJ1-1	CASSLWGNTEAFF	TGTGCCAGCAGTTTATGGGGGAACACTGAAGCTTTCTTT
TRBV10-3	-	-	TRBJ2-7	CAISEATGTSEQYF	TGTGCCATCAGTGAGGCCACAGGGACATCCGAGCAGTACTTC
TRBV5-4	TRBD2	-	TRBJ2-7	CASSLSPTSGSNEQYF	TGTGCCAGCAGCTTATCCCCGACTAGCGGGAGTAACGAGCAGTACTTC
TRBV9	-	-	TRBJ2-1	CASSVASGTPEQFF	TGTGCCAGCAGCGTAGCTTCCGGGACCCCTGAGCAGTTCTTC
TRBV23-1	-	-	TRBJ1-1	CASSQSGCGLNTEAFF	TGCGCCAGCAGTCAATCAGGCTGCGGCCTCAACACTGAAGCTTTCTTT
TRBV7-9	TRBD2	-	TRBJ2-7	CASSLRELAGGPYEQYF	TGTGCCAGCAGCTTACGCGAACTAGCGGGAGGACCCTACGAGCAGTACTTC
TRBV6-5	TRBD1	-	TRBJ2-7	CASHSGGREQYF	TGTGCCAGCCATTCAGGGGGTAGAGAGCAGTACTTC
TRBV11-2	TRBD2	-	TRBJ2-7	CASSSVSGTSGKSYEQYF	TGTGCCAGCAGCTCGGTTAGTGGGACTAGCGGAAAATCCTACGAGCAGTACTTC
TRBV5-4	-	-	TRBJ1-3	CASSLDRWDSGNTIYF	TGTGCCAGCAGCTTGGACAGGTGGGACTCTGGAAACACCATATATTTT
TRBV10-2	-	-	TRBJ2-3	CASSDGVPQYF	TGCGCCAGCAGTGATGGAGTGCCGCAGTATTTT
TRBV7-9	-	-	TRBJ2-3	CASSLGPSTSTDTQYF	TGTGCCAGCAGCTTGGGTCCGTCAACGAGCACAGATACGCAGTATTTT
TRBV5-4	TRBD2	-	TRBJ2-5	CASSLGLAIKETQYF	TGTGCCAGCAGCTTGGGACTAGCGATTAAAGAGACCCAGTACTTC
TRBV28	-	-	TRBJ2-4	CASTSGGLAKNIQYF	TGTGCCAGCACCTCGGGCGGACTAGCCAAAAACATTCAGTACTTC